The T cell receptor (beta chain) under discussion was sequenced for a study of beta chain features in type 1 diabetes. Study-level results: In cDNA sequencing, cells with high TCR expression could be over-represented. Among all four CD4+ subsets, Type 1 diabetes patients had TCRB CDR3s that were moderately but significantly shorter.

Every isolated RNA sample was fully reverse transcribed, so sequencing captured expressed TCRB transcripts. Generated by immunoSEQ multiplex PCR, the TCRdb table keeps only in-frame clones and is missing some. The sample consists of around 180,000 clones, 7.8% of them appearing once. Germline loops: CDR1 WSHSY, CDR2 SAAADI. This CDR3 comprises 13 residues. Trimming at V came to 4 bases and at J to 4 bases, leaving 3 bases not matched to a gene. In the case of this clone: Its matching antigen is unknown.

The clonotype comes from a woman in her 40s with type 1 diabetes. The chain has TRBV10-2 and TRBJ2-7; 8 bases are shared with TRBD1. Sequencing was done on a sample of central memory CD4+ T cells from blood. Here the CDR3 DNA reads TGCGCCAGCAGTGTGGACAGGGTATACGAGCAGTACTTC. Protein sequence: CASSVDRVYEQYF.